Listed below are T cell receptor beta chains from one sample, sequenced in a study of post-analysis software for immune sequencing data. One entry per CDR3 protein results from TCRdb running MiXCR on the PCR reads. The repertoire holds a few hundred thousand distinct CDR3 sequences, with roughly 38% as singletons. The specimen sequenced was blood. All receptors come from a girl between 10 and 17 years old with multiple sclerosis. Each CDR3 is given with its conserved first and last residue. The order of the fields is clone size, V gene, J gene, D gene, CDR3 DNA, CDR3 protein. The D gene is left open where the match is weak. Clone size appears in some rows only: once, few, many, or a class for an expanded clone.

>NA|TRBV4-1|TRBJ2-1|TRBD2
TGCGCCAGCAGGGTCCGGGAGGGAGCGGATGAGCAGTTCTTC
CASRVREGADEQFF
>NA|TRBV7-2|TRBJ2-1|NA
TGTGCCAGCAGCTTACGTTTCAGACCCAATGAGCAGTTCTTC
CASSLRFRPNEQFF
>once|TRBV7-2|TRBJ2-1|NA
TGTGCCAGCAGCGGGCGGGCCGAGACAGCCCTCTACAATGAGCAGTTCTTC
CASSGRAETALYNEQFF
>few|TRBV20-1|TRBJ1-2|NA
TGCAGTGCTAGAGACTACCGGAATAACTATGGCTACACCTTC
CSARDYRNNYGYTF
>NA|TRBV28|TRBJ2-7|NA
TGTGCCAGCAGGATACAGGTATCCTACGAGCAGTACTTC
CASRIQVSYEQYF
>NA|TRBV6-6|TRBJ2-5|TRBD1
TGTGCCAGCAGTTACGTTTCGGCCACAGGGGCTCAGAGGTACTTC
CASSYVSATGAQRYF
>many|TRBV5-1|TRBJ2-1|NA
TGCGCCAGCAGCTTGGTCCTGGGGGGCTCCTACAATGAGCAGTTCTTC
CASSLVLGGSYNEQFF
>many|TRBV7-3|TRBJ2-5|NA
TGTGCCAGCAGCCCCGTTCGGTCGGAGACCCAGTACTTC
CASSPVRSETQYF
>NA|TRBV29-1|TRBJ2-5|NA
TGCAGCGTTGCCAACTTCCCGGAGCAGTACTTC
CSVANFPEQYF
>few|TRBV20-1|TRBJ2-1|TRBD1
TGCAGTGCTCCCGGTCAGAGAATGAGGGGGCCACAGGAGCAGTTCTTC
CSAPGQRMRGPQEQFF
>few|TRBV28|TRBJ2-1|TRBD2
TGTGCCAGCAGTTCTAGCGGGGGGGCCGATGAGCAGTTCTTC
CASSSSGGADEQFF
>NA|TRBV12-3/TRBV12-4|TRBJ1-6|TRBD1
TGTGCCAGCAGTGGGGGACAGGGGCGAACCCTCCACTTT
CASSGGQGRTLHF
>few|TRBV6-1|TRBJ2-6|NA
TGTGCCAGCAGACAAGGGGGTTCAGGGGCCAACGTCCTGACTTTC
CASRQGGSGANVLTF
>NA|TRBV27|TRBJ2-1|TRBD1
TGTGCCAGCACTAAACTCACAGAAGGACAGGGGGAATACAATGAGCAGTTCTTC
CASTKLTEGQGEYNEQFF
>NA|TRBV11-2|TRBJ2-6|NA
TGTGCCAGCACCCTTTACTCTGGGGCCAACGTCCTGACTTTC
CASTLYSGANVLTF
>NA|TRBV7-2|TRBJ2-1|NA
TGTGCCAGCAGCTTAGCGGAGCTAGCTGGTGAGCAGTTCTTC
CASSLAELAGEQFF
>few|TRBV9|TRBJ1-5|NA
TGTGCCAGCAGCGTAACAGGTAATTACAATCAGCCCCAGCATTTT
CASSVTGNYNQPQHF
>NA|TRBV4-3|TRBJ1-6|NA
TGCGCCAGCAGCCAAGATAGGCGGGAGGATTCACCCCTCCACTTT
CASSQDRREDSPLHF
>NA|TRBV7-3|TRBJ2-1|TRBD2
TGTGCCAGCAGCTTAATGCCTAGCGGGGGTCACCAGATCTTTGAGCAGTTCTTC
CASSLMPSGGHQIFEQFF
>few|TRBV14|TRBJ1-2|NA
TGTGCCAGCAGCCCTATTTGGACGGTCTATGGCTACACCTTC
CASSPIWTVYGYTF
>NA|TRBV5-1|TRBJ1-6|TRBD1
TGCGCCAGCAGCACCGGACAGGACCCATATGGTTCACCCCGCCACTTT
CASSTGQDPYGSPRHF
>NA|TRBV20-1|TRBJ2-2|NA
TGCAGTGCTACCCCCATGGAGCTGAACACCGGGGAGCTGTTTTTT
CSATPMELNTGELFF